Listed here are 23 T cell receptor beta chains from one sample, sequenced in a study of blood T cells in healthy people across ages. Then a second PCR, running about 6 to 12 cycles, was carried out with a sample-barcoded 5' primer and a J-beta primer mix. In TCRdb, the 5' RACE reads were re-called with MiXCR into one record per CDR3 protein. The sample carries over 1.5 million distinct CDR3 sequences, approximately 50% recorded once. Sequenced material: blood. The receptors were sampled from a woman aged 40 to 49 in good health.

There are a few counts of this clonotype. This chain connects TRBV11-2 to TRBJ1-1; D gene unclear. Trimming stripped 3 bases from V and 4 bases from J, with 12 bases between. Per the germline V gene, CDR1 is SGHAT and CDR2 is FQNNGV. The CDR3 contains 14 residues. CDR3 loop: CASSLAFRATEAFF. The CDR3 nucleotides read TGTGCCAGCAGCTTGGCGTTTAGGGCCACTGAAGCTTTCTTT.

V usage is TRBV7-2 and J usage is TRBJ2-3; D might be TRBD1 or TRBD2, each matching 5 bases. CDR1 and CDR2 from the germline V gene are SGHTA and FQGNSA. V gave up 10 bases and J gave up 3 bases, with 20 bases separating them. This CDR3 has 15 amino acids. The CDR3 spells CATSRDGRVTDTQYF. CDR3 bases: TGTGCCACGAGCCGGGACGGAAGAGTTACAGATACGCAGTATTTT.

This clonotype was seen more than once but under ten times. The chain recombines TRBV20-1 with TRBJ1-2; D gene unclear. CDR3 size: 12 residues. Germline V lookup: CDR1 DFQATT, CDR2 SNEGSKA (reference sequence). Trimming stripped 3 bases from V and 8 bases from J, with 13 bases between. CDR3 bases: TGCAGTGCTAGGACAACGGATTTCGGCTACACCTTC. Residues: CSARTTDFGYTF.

The CDR3 reads CASSLRQLNTGTGELFF. The CDR3 DNA follows: TGCGCCAGCAGCTTGAGACAGCTCAACACGGGCACCGGGGAGCTGTTTTTT. The J gene is TRBJ2-2, the V gene TRBV5-1; possibly TRBD1 for D (5 bases). CDR3 length: 17 amino acids. V lost 1 base and J 4 bases, leaving 17 bases between the germline ends. Looked up from germline, CDR1 is SGHRS and CDR2 is YFSETQ.

The genes are TRBV24-1 and TRBJ2-1; D remains ambiguous. The CDR3 is made up of 11 amino acids. The V end lost 5 bases, the J end lost 7 bases, and 5 bases lay between the germline ends. Germline CDR1 KGHDR, CDR2 SFDVKD. The CDR3 spells CATSAVNEQFF. CDR3 nucleotide sequence: TGTGCCACCAGTGCCGTAAATGAGCAGTTCTTC.

This clonotype was counted at least ten times. The rearrangement links TRBV28 to TRBJ2-5; D may be TRBD2 (5 bases). Germline V gene sequence: CDR1 MDHEN, CDR2 SYDVKM. V was shortened by 5 bases and J by 5 bases, with 9 bases between the two germline ends. The CDR3 runs to 12 residues. CDR3 in amino acids: CASSPRRETQYF. In nucleotides, the CDR3 is TGTGCCAGCAGTCCTAGGAGGGAGACCCAGTACTTC.

The chain carries TRBV20-1 and TRBJ1-2; the match to TRBD1 covers 9 bases. Germline V CDR1 and CDR2: DFQATT, SNEGSKA (reference sequence). The V gene end was trimmed by 5 bases and the J gene end by 8 bases; junction bases not matched to a gene: 9. This CDR3 has 13 residues. The CDR3 DNA sequence: TGCAGTGCTTTCGGACAGGGGACTGGAGGCTACACCTTC. It encodes CSAFGQGTGGYTF.

V gene TRBV5-8 combines with J gene TRBJ2-7, with 15 positions matching TRBD2. With the DNA end fitting TRBJ2-5 better, the J assignment may be wrong. Germline CDR1 SGHTS, CDR2 YDEGEE. The CDR3 runs 17 residues. The chain's CDR3 is CASSPGTSGGKGQTQYF. CDR3 nucleotides: TGTGCCAGCAGCCCCGGGACTAGCGGGGGGAAGGGCCAGACCCAGTACTTC.

The chain recombines TRBV28 with TRBJ1-4; D is undetermined. The length of the CDR3 is 12 residues. CDR1 MDHEN and CDR2 SYDVKM come from the germline V gene. Between the trimmed V and J ends, which lost 6 bases and 6 bases, there was a span of 8 bases. This CDR3 reads CASRTGDEKLFF. As DNA, the CDR3 is TGTGCCAGCAGGACCGGGGATGAAAAACTGTTTTTT.

The rearrangement links TRBV5-1 to TRBJ2-2, with D tentatively TRBD2 (5 bases). Trimming shortened V by 1 base and J by 6 bases, and 10 bases separated the two germline ends. The CDR3 has 14 residues. Germline CDR1 is SGHRS and CDR2 is YFSETQ. CDR3 nucleotide sequence: TGCGCCAGCAGCTTGAGCGGAAGAGCCGGGGAGCTGTTTTTT. It specifies CASSLSGRAGELFF.

This chain uses TRBV7-2 with TRBJ2-7, with TRBD2 identical over 8 bases. The V and J ends lost 1 base and 3 bases, in that order; junction bases with no gene match: 5. CDR3 size: 15 residues. Germline CDR1 reads SGHTA; CDR2 reads FQGNSA. CDR3 amino acids: CASSLDGTRSYEQYF. DNA for the CDR3: TGTGCCAGCAGCTTAGACGGGACTAGAAGCTACGAGCAGTACTTC.

The rearrangement links TRBV24-1 to TRBJ2-3; 7 bases are shared with TRBD1. The CDR3 has 19 residues. CDR1 is KGHDR and CDR2 is SFDVKD in the germline V gene. The V segment lost 3 bases and the J segment 2 bases; nucleotides outside the gene matches: 16. The CDR3 region has the DNA TGTGCCACCAGTGATCGCCATACTCCGACAGGGACCCACACAGATACGCAGTATTTT. This encodes CATSDRHTPTGTHTDTQYF.

Only a few counts were recorded for this clonotype. The chain is built from TRBV15 and TRBJ2-4; D ambiguous. The J call may be wrong; the DNA end is better matched by TRBJ2-5. From germline, CDR1 is LNHNV and CDR2 YYDKDF (reference sequence). The CDR3 has 14 residues. The CDR3 DNA is TGTGCCACCAGCAGGGGGAATAATCCGGAGACCCAGTACTTC. Translation: CATSRGNNPETQYF.

This chain uses TRBV6-5 with TRBJ1-1; the D gene is possibly TRBD1 (5 bases). Germline V gene sequence: CDR1 MNHEY, CDR2 SVGAGI. Trimming took 8 bases from V and 7 from J, leaving 26 bases between them. CDR3 length equals 16 residues. DNA for the CDR3: TGTGCCAGCTGGAGGGTCTTAGGGATGATTAGGGGTGAAGCTTTCTTT. It yields the protein CASWRVLGMIRGEAFF.

A few counts support this clonotype. The chain employs TRBV12-3 or TRBV12-4 and TRBJ2-3, with 10 bases aligning to TRBD2. The CDR3 is 16 residues long. Trimming removed 4 bases from V and 3 bases from J; junction bases left unmatched: 7. For the CDR3, the DNA is TGTGCCAGCAGTTCCCAGGGACTAGCGAGAACAGATACGCAGTATTTT. Its translation is CASSSQGLARTDTQYF.

V and J are TRBV5-5 and TRBJ1-5; TRBD1 matches at 12 bases. Germline V CDR1 and CDR2: SGHKS, YYEKEE (reference sequence). J was trimmed by 6 bases and V by 4 bases; bases with no gene match: 8. CDR3 length equals 16 residues. CDR3 nucleotide sequence: TGTGCCAGCAGCATCCCGGGACAGGGGGCTTCTCAGCCCCAGCATTTT. It is translated as CASSIPGQGASQPQHF.

This clonotype has a handful of counts. The CDR3 loop is CASSPGMGQSNYGYTF. Here the CDR3 DNA reads TGTGCCAGCAGTCCGGGGATGGGACAGTCGAACTATGGCTACACCTTC. This chain connects TRBV27 to TRBJ1-2; 7 bases are shared with TRBD1. V shed 5 bases, J shed 2 bases, and the junction held 11 bases outside the gene matches. CDR3 length equals 16 residues. The germline gives CDR1 MNHEY, CDR2 SMNVEV (reference sequence).

A few counts support this clonotype. The chain uses TRBV7-2 and TRBJ2-1; D is ambiguous. The CDR3 covers 14 residues. Germline CDR1 SGHTA, CDR2 FQGNSA. V dropped 2 bases and J dropped 10 bases, with 15 bases sitting between them. This CDR3 reads CASSLRIREGEQFF. The CDR3, as DNA: TGTGCCAGCAGCTTACGGATTAGAGAAGGGGAGCAGTTCTTC.

This clonotype was seen more than once but under ten times. V usage is TRBV4-2 and J usage is TRBJ2-3; no firm D call. CDR1 and CDR2 from the germline V gene are LGHNA and YNFKEQ. V was cut by 0 bases and J by 2 bases, with 12 bases left in between. The CDR3 spans 16 residues. The CDR3 DNA reads as TGTGCCAGCAGCCAAGACCCCCATAAGAACACAGATACGCAGTATTTT. Amino acid sequence: CASSQDPHKNTDTQYF.

This chain uses TRBV3-1 with TRBJ2-5, with D possibly being TRBD1 (6 bases). This CDR3 comprises 14 residues. Per the germline V gene, CDR1 is LGHDT and CDR2 is YNNKEL (reference sequence). V gave up 3 bases and J gave up 4 bases, with 12 bases separating them. In DNA, the CDR3 is TGTGCCAGCAGCCACAACAGGGTGAGAGAGACCCAGTACTTC. Translating it yields CASSHNRVRETQYF.

V is TRBV6-6 and J is TRBJ2-3, with D possibly called TRBD1 or TRBD2 (5 bases each). Trimming pared 5 bases from V and 2 bases from J, leaving 14 bases between. The CDR3 is made up of 15 amino acids. The germline gives CDR1 MNHNY, CDR2 SVGAGI (reference sequence). CDR3 DNA sequence: TGTGCCAGCAGTACGAGGGGTCCGACCACAGATACGCAGTATTTT. This gives the protein CASSTRGPTTDTQYF.

CDR3: CASSLNPSVLEQYF. For the CDR3, the DNA is TGTGCCAGCAGTCTCAACCCGAGCGTTCTTGAGCAGTACTTC. The genes are TRBV6-2 or TRBV6-3 and TRBJ2-4; no reliable D call. Between the trimmed V and J ends, which lost 5 bases and 13 bases, there was a span of 21 bases. The CDR3 is made up of 14 amino acids. The V gene's germline CDR1 is MNHEY and CDR2 SVGEGT.

The J gene is TRBJ2-1, the V gene TRBV4-1, with TRBD2 matching 11 bases. Germline values: CDR1 MGHRA, CDR2 YSYEKL. Losses at the gene ends were 5 bases for V and 4 bases for J; bases not matched to a gene: 7. This CDR3 comprises 16 residues. CDR3: CASSVPSGGTYNEQFF. CDR3 bases: TGCGCCAGCAGCGTCCCTAGCGGGGGGACATACAATGAGCAGTTCTTC.